Presented here are 20 T cell receptor beta chains from one specimen sequenced in a study of vaccination and CD4 T cells after COVID-19. The treatment here: roughly ten-day PBMC culture with coronavirus spike peptide pools or control peptides (ViraFEST assay). Pre-COVID-19 pandemic sampling (2011-2018) yielded the unexposed donor's CD4+ T cells. The assay that was used to sequence DNA from cultured CD4+ T cells was the Oncomine TCR Beta short-read assay. Each CDR3 protein is one row after TCRdb ran MiXCR on the PCR reads. Of approximately 3,800 distinct CDR3 sequences in the sample, around 71% are singletons; the top ten hold 37%. Antigens for these TCRs are unknown. Material: CD4+ T cells from blood, cultured in vitro. The origin of the receptors is a human donor in good health.

This chain connects TRBV24-1 to TRBJ2-3; 9 bases map to TRBD2. With V trimmed by 3 bases and J by 5 bases, 8 bases remained unmatched. The CDR3 covers 16 residues. Germline V gives CDR1 KGHDR, CDR2 SFDVKD. The CDR3 protein is CATSDPIAGAKDTQYF. The CDR3 DNA reads TGTGCCACCAGTGATCCAATAGCGGGGGCAAAAGATACGCAGTATTTT.

The chain joins TRBV7-9 to TRBJ1-1; tentative D call: TRBD1 (5 bases). Between the trimmed V and J ends, which lost 2 bases and 3 bases, there was a span of 13 bases. This CDR3 is built from 15 residues. Looked up from germline, CDR1 is SEHNR and CDR2 is FQNEAQ (reference sequence). The CDR3 loop is CASSLRGDGDTEAFF. CDR3 coding DNA: TGTGCCAGCAGCTTAAGGGGAGACGGGGACACTGAAGCTTTCTTT.

The V gene is TRBV7-2, the J gene TRBJ1-5; a possible D gene is TRBD1 (5 bases). Trimming pared 2 bases from V and 3 bases from J, leaving 11 bases between. Germline values: CDR1 SGHTA, CDR2 FQGNSA. The CDR3 loop spans 15 amino acids. This CDR3 is CASSLSSGTNQPQHF. As DNA, the CDR3 is TGTGCCAGCAGCTTATCATCAGGGACCAATCAGCCCCAGCATTTT.

The chain combines TRBV7-8 with TRBJ2-1, with a possible D match to TRBD2 (6 bases). The CDR3 loop spans 17 amino acids. Trimming cost V 6 bases and J 0 bases, with 18 bases left between them. Germline CDR1 SGHVS, CDR2 FQNEAQ. The CDR3 coding sequence is TGTGCCAGCAGGGTGCTGCCCCGGGGGAGCTCCTACAATGAGCAGTTCTTC. It is translated as CASRVLPRGSSYNEQFF.

The rearrangement links TRBV6-2 or TRBV6-3 to TRBJ1-6, with 7 bases that match TRBD1. Germline V CDR1 and CDR2: MNHEY, SVGEGT. V trimming: 5 bases; J trimming: 9 bases; junction bases outside the gene matches: 7. The CDR3 runs 14 residues. CDR3 protein: CASSLPTGFSPLHF. CDR3 coding DNA: TGTGCCAGCAGTCTCCCGACAGGGTTTTCACCCCTCCACTTT.

The chain employs TRBV7-2 and TRBJ1-1; D is perhaps TRBD1 (5 bases). This CDR3 spans 15 amino acids. V was trimmed by 1 base and J by 0 bases, leaving 9 bases between them. CDR1 is SGHTA, CDR2 FQGNSA, per germline. DNA of the CDR3: TGTGCCAGCAGCTTAGGGGGCAGGATGAACACTGAAGCTTTCTTT. Protein product: CASSLGGRMNTEAFF.

The chain recombines TRBV20-1 with TRBJ1-1, with a weak D call TRBD1 (6 bases). V lost 1 base and J lost 5, with 11 bases in between. The germline gives CDR1 DFQATT, CDR2 SNEGSKA (reference sequence). CDR3 size: 13 residues. The CDR3 DNA is TGCAGTGCTAGAGTGGGGGGGCGGACTGAAGCTTTCTTT. Its translation is CSARVGGRTEAFF.

The chain carries TRBV12-3 or TRBV12-4 and TRBJ2-3; TRBD2 might be the D (5 bases). The V end was cut by 6 bases, the J end by 4 bases, with 8 bases between. CDR3 length: 12 amino acids. The CDR3 loop is CASSQRADTQYF. DNA of the CDR3: TGTGCCAGCAGCCAGAGGGCAGATACGCAGTATTTT.

This clonotype was seen more than once but under ten times. The chain carries TRBV19 and TRBJ1-1, with 11 nucleotides matching TRBD1. Losses at the gene ends were 4 bases for V and 4 bases for J; bases not matched to a gene: 8. The CDR3 runs to 16 residues. Germline-derived CDR1 and CDR2 are LNHDA and SQIVND (reference sequence). The CDR3 DNA reads TGTGCCAGTAGTACCCCCGGGACAGGGGGTAGCACTGAAGCTTTCTTT. Amino acids: CASSTPGTGGSTEAFF.

As to this clonotype: This sequence may be a read error, since a much larger clone differs from it by one base. The chain joins TRBV15 to TRBJ1-4; TRBD1 matches 7 bases. Trimming took 2 bases from V and 5 from J; bases not matched to a gene: 8. CDR1 LNHNV and CDR2 YYDKDF come from the germline V gene (reference sequence). This CDR3 has 16 amino acids. The CDR3 coding sequence is TGTGCCACCAGCAGAATTGCACAGGGGCGAAATGAAAAACTGTTTTTT. The encoded protein is CATSRIAQGRNEKLFF.

This clonotype has only a few counts. This rearrangement joins TRBV2 to TRBJ1-1; no reliable D call. The CDR3 has 14 residues. V was cut by 6 bases and J by 4 bases, with 15 bases left in between. Germline assignment: CDR1 SNHLY and CDR2 FYNNEI. CDR3 sequence: CASRGFTVTTEAFF. The CDR3 DNA reads as TGTGCCAGCAGGGGCTTTACAGTGACCACTGAAGCTTTCTTT. Together with reference TRBV2 and TRBJ1-1, the CDR3 gives the full variable domain: EPEVTQTPSHQVTQMGQEVILRCVPISNHLYFYWYRQILGQKVEFLVSFYNNEISEKSEIFDDQFSVERPDGSNFTLKIRSTKLEDSAMYFCASRGFTVTTEAFFGQGTRLTVV.

This chain joins TRBV24-1 and TRBJ2-3; TRBD1 might be the D (5 bases). This CDR3 spans 15 amino acids. Germline CDR1 is KGHDR and CDR2 is SFDVKD. The ends were cut back, 4 bases at V and 2 bases at J, with 12 bases in the middle. CDR3: CATSEPQGPTDTQYF. The CDR3 DNA reads as TGTGCCACCAGTGAGCCGCAGGGTCCCACAGATACGCAGTATTTT.

This sequence joins TRBV5-4 and TRBJ1-1; tentatively, D is TRBD1 (6 bases). Germline loops: CDR1 SGHNT, CDR2 YYREEE (reference sequence). Trimming took off 2 bases at V and 5 bases at J, with 19 bases between the two ends. CDR3 length equals 16 residues. CDR3: CASSFWGGRGVTEAFF. The CDR3 nucleotides read TGTGCCAGCAGCTTTTGGGGGGGGCGCGGGGTAACTGAAGCTTTCTTT.

The V call is TRBV7-9, the J call TRBJ2-3; D gene uncertain. The V gene lost 3 bases and the J gene lost 4 bases, with 2 bases spanning the gap. The CDR3 is 11 residues long. Germline V lookup: CDR1 SEHNR, CDR2 FQNEAQ (reference sequence). CDR3 in DNA: TGTGCCAGCAGCTTTTCAGATACGCAGTATTTT. Protein: CASSFSDTQYF.

V gene TRBV19 combines with J gene TRBJ1-2, with D possibly matching TRBD1 (5 bases). V was shortened by 6 bases and J by 5 bases, with 19 bases between the two germline ends. This CDR3 is 15 amino acids long. In germline, CDR1 is LNHDA, CDR2 SQIVND (reference sequence). The DNA for the CDR3 is TGTGCCAGTAGCCGCAAGGGAGGGGACCTTTATGGCTACACCTTC. Its protein product is CASSRKGGDLYGYTF.

The chain combines TRBV20-1 with TRBJ1-1; D may be TRBD1 (5 bases). The germline CDR1 and CDR2 sequences are DFQATT and SNEGSKA (reference sequence). Trimming removed 3 bases at V and 3 bases at J, with 20 bases between. This CDR3 is built from 16 residues. The CDR3 is CSASRRGTREDTEAFF. CDR3 in DNA: TGCAGTGCTAGCCGGAGGGGAACTAGGGAGGACACTGAAGCTTTCTTT.

J is TRBJ2-3 and V is TRBV10-1; 7 bases agree with TRBD2. The CDR3 sequence is 15 residues long. Trimming removed 6 bases from V and 4 bases from J; junction bases left unmatched: 10. The germline CDR1 and CDR2 sequences are WNHNN and SYGVQD (reference sequence). The CDR3 region has the DNA TGCGCCAGCAGAGCTAGCGGCGGCCAGGCAGATACGCAGTATTTT. Translating it yields CASRASGGQADTQYF.

V usage is TRBV11-2 and J usage is TRBJ2-5; no clear D. CDR3 length: 15 residues. Trimming took 1 base from V and 5 from J, leaving 14 bases between them. CDR1 SGHAT and CDR2 FQNNGV come from the germline V gene. The chain's CDR3 is CASSLGQLGAETQYF. CDR3 coding DNA: TGTGCCAGCAGCTTAGGTCAGCTGGGTGCGGAGACCCAGTACTTC. Combining the CDR3 with reference TRBV11-2 and TRBJ2-5 gives the whole variable domain EAGVAQSPRYKIIEKRQSVAFWCNPISGHATLYWYQQILGQGPKLLIQFQNNGVVDDSQLPKDRFSAERLKGVDSTLKIQPAKLEDSAVYLCASSLGQLGAETQYFGPGTRLLVL.

The V call is TRBV2, the J call TRBJ1-2; D not certain. This CDR3 has 13 residues. Germline loops: CDR1 SNHLY, CDR2 FYNNEI. Trimming cost V 3 bases and J 1 base, with 6 bases left between them. This CDR3 reads CASSETHNYGYTF. CDR3 coding DNA: TGTGCCAGCAGTGAGACACATAACTATGGCTACACCTTC.

This chain connects TRBV7-8 to TRBJ1-1, with TRBD1 matching 7 bases. The V gene end was trimmed by 1 base and the J gene end by 4 bases; junction bases not matched to a gene: 6. This CDR3 spans 15 amino acids. Germline values: CDR1 SGHVS, CDR2 FQNEAQ. The CDR3 sequence: CASSLEWQGGTEAFF. CDR3 nucleotides: TGTGCCAGCAGCTTAGAGTGGCAGGGGGGCACTGAAGCTTTCTTT.